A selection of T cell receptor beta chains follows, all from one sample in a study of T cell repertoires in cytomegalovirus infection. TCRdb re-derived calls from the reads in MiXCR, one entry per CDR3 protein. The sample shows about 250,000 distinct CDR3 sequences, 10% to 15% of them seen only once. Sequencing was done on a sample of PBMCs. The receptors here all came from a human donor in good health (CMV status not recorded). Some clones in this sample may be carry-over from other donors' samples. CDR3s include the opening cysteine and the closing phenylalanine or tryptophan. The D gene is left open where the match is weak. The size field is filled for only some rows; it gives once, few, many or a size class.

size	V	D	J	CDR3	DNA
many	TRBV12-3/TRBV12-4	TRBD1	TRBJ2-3	CASSLLQGADTQYF	TGTGCCAGCAGTTTATTGCAGGGGGCAGATACGCAGTATTTT
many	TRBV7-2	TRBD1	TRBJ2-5	CASSFNRGHQTQYF	TGTGCCAGCAGCTTTAACAGGGGCCACCAGACCCAGTACTTC
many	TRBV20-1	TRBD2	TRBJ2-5	CSATTSGGAETQYF	TGCAGTGCGACCACTAGCGGGGGGGCTGAGACCCAGTACTTC
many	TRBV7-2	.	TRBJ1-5	CASSRDVSNQPQHF	TGTGCCAGCAGTCGGGACGTTAGCAATCAGCCCCAGCATTTT
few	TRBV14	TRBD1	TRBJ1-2	CASSPFQGQTIGYTF	TGTGCCAGCAGCCCATTCCAGGGACAGACCATAGGCTACACCTTC
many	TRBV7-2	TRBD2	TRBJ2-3	CASSLAPGGGIDTQYF	TGTGCCAGCAGCTTAGCGCCAGGCGGGGGAATAGATACGCAGTATTTT
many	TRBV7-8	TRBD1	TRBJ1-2	CASSLGQGAPGTYGYTF	TGTGCCAGCAGCTTGGGACAGGGGGCGCCGGGAACCTATGGCTACACCTTC
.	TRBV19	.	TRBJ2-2	CASRLDRNTGELFF	TGTGCCAGTCGATTAGACAGAAACACCGGGGAGCTGTTTTTT
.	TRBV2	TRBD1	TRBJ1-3	CASRGQGIGNTIYF	TGTGCCAGCAGGGGACAGGGGATTGGAAACACCATATATTTT
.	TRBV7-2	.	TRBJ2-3	CASSLVGGFRDTDTQYF	TGTGCCAGCAGCTTAGTAGGTGGCTTCAGGGACACAGATACGCAGTATTTT
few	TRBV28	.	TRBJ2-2	CASSLAGRDTGELFF	TGTGCCAGCAGTTTAGCGGGAAGGGACACCGGGGAGCTGTTTTTT
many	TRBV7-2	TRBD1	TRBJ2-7	CASSLLIGSRDRDSYEQYF	TGTGCCAGCAGCCTCCTAATAGGGTCTCGGGACAGGGACTCCTACGAGCAGTACTTC
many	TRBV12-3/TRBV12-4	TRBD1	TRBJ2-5	CASADRDRGETQYF	TGTGCCAGCGCAGACCGGGACAGGGGAGAGACCCAGTACTTC
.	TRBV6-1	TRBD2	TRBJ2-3	CASSRTSGGPKADTQYF	TGTGCCAGCAGCCGGACTAGCGGGGGGCCGAAGGCAGATACGCAGTATTTT
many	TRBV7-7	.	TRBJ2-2	CASSLEGPGNTGELFF	TGTGCCAGCAGCTTGGAGGGCCCGGGAAACACCGGGGAGCTGTTTTTT
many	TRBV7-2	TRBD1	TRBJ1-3	CASSGDRVDTIYF	TGTGCCAGCAGCGGAGACAGGGTAGACACCATATATTTT
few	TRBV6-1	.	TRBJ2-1	CASSEDYRNSYNEQFF	TGTGCCAGCAGTGAAGACTACAGGAACTCCTACAATGAGCAGTTCTTC
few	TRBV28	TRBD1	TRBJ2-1	CASSETGGGKNEQFF	TGTGCCAGCAGTGAAACAGGGGGTGGTAAGAATGAGCAGTTCTTC
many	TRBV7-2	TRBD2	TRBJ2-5	CASSLAGSGPPQETQYF	TGTGCCAGCAGCTTAGCGGGTAGCGGGCCACCCCAAGAGACCCAGTACTTC
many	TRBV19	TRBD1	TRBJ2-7	CASSIDHGQARSRWDEQYF	TGTGCCAGTAGTATAGATCACGGACAGGCTCGGAGTCGGTGGGACGAGCAGTACTTC
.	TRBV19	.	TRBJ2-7	CASSAGNGDYEQYF	TGTGCCAGTAGTGCGGGGAACGGCGACTACGAGCAGTACTTC
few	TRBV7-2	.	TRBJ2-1	CASSSLARGGNEQFF	TGTGCCAGCAGCTCGTTAGCTAGAGGGGGGAATGAGCAGTTCTTC
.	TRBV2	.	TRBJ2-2	CASIFANTGELFF	TGTGCCAGCATATTCGCGAACACCGGGGAGCTGTTTTTT
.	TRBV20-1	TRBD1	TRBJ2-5	CSASPRGSRRETQYF	TGCAGTGCTAGTCCCAGGGGGAGCAGAAGGGAGACCCAGTACTTC
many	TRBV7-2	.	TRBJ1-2	CASSFSGGVGYGYTF	TGTGCCAGCAGCTTCTCGGGGGGCGTAGGCTATGGCTACACCTTC
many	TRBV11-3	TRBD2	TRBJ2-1	CASSLYGPGTSGTYNEQFF	TGTGCCAGCAGCTTATACGGCCCCGGGACTAGCGGGACTTACAATGAGCAGTTCTTC
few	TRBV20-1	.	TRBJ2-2	CSARDGFSNTGELFF	TGCAGTGCTAGAGATGGGTTCTCGAACACCGGGGAGCTGTTTTTT
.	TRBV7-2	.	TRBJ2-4	CASSSVGGKNIQYF	TGTGCCAGCAGCTCCGTGGGTGGTAAAAACATTCAGTACTTC
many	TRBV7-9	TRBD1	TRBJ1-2	CASSLRGSYGYTF	TGTGCCAGTAGTCTCAGGGGGAGCTATGGCTACACCTTC
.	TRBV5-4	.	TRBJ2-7	CASSLGKDYEQYF	TGTGCCAGCAGCTTGGGTAAAGACTACGAGCAGTACTTC
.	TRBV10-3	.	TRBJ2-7	CAIRGRLSYEQYF	TGTGCCATCAGGGGACGGCTTTCCTACGAGCAGTACTTC